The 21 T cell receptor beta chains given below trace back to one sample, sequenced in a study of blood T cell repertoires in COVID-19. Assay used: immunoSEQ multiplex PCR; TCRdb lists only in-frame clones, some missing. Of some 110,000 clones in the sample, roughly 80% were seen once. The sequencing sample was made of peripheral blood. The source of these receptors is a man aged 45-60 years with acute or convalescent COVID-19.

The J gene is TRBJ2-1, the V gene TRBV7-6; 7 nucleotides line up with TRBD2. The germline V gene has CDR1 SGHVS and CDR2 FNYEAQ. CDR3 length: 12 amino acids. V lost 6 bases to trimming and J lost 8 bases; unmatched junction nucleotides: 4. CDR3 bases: TGTGCCAGCAGGGGACTAATGCATGAGCAGTTCTTC. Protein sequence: CASRGLMHEQFF.

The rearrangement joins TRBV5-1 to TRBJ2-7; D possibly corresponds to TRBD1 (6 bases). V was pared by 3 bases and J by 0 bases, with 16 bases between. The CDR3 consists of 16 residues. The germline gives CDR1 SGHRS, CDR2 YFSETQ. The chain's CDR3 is CASSYRTGQSSYEQYF. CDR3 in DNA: TGCGCCAGCAGCTACCGAACAGGGCAGAGCTCCTACGAGCAGTACTTC. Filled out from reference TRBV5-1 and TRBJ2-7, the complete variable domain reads KAGVTQTPRYLIKTRGQQVTLSCSPISGHRSVSWYQQTPGQGLQFLFEYFSETQRNKGNFPGRFSGRQFSNSRSEMNVSTLELGDSALYLCASSYRTGQSSYEQYFGPGTRLTVT.

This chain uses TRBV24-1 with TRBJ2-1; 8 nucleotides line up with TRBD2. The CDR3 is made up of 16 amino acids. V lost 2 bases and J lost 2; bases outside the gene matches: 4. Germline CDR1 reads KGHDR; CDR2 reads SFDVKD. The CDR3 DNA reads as TGTGCCACCAGTGATTCCGGGGGGGGGACCTACAATGAGCAGTTCTTC. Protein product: CATSDSGGGTYNEQFF.

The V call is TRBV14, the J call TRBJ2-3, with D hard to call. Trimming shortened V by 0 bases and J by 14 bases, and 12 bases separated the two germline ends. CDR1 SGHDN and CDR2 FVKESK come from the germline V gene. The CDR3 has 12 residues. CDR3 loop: CASSQDRVVMYF. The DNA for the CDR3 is TGTGCCAGCAGCCAAGATCGGGTAGTGATGTATTTT. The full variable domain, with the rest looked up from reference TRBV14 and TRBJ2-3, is EAGVTQFPSHSVIEKGQTVTLRCDPISGHDNLYWYRRVMGKEIKFLLHFVKESKQDESGMPNNRFLAERTGGTYSTLKVQPAELEDSGVYFCASSQDRVVMYFGPGTRLTVL.

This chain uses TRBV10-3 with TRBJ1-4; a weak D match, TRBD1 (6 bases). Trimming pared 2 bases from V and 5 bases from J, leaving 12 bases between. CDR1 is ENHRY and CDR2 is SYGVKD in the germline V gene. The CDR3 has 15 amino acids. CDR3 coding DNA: TGTGCCATCAGTGAGACGGGACAACCCAATGAAAAACTGTTTTTT. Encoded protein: CAISETGQPNEKLFF.

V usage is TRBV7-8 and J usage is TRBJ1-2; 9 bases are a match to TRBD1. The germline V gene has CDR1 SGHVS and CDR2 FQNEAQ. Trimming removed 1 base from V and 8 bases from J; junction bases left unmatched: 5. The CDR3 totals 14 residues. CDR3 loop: CASSLVGTGRGYTF. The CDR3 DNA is TGTGCCAGCAGCTTAGTAGGGACAGGGAGAGGCTACACCTTC.

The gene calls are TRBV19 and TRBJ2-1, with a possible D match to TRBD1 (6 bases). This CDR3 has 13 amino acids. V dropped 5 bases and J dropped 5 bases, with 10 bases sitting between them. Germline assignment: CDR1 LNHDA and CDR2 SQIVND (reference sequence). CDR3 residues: CASSFGQNNEQFF. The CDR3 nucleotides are TGTGCCAGTAGTTTCGGACAGAACAATGAGCAGTTCTTC.

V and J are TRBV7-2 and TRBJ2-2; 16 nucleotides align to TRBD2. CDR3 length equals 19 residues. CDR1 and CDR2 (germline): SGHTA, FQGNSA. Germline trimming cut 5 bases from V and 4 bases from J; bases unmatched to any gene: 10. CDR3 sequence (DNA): TGTGCCAGCAGCGATCCGGGACTAGCGGGAGGGCCGGTCACCGGGGAGCTGTTTTTT. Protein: CASSDPGLAGGPVTGELFF.

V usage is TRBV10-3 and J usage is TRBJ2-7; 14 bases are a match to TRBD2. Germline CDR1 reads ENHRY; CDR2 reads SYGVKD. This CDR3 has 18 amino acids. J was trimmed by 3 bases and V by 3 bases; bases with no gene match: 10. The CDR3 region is CAISDGGLAGDLYYEQYF. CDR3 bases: TGTGCCATCAGTGACGGGGGACTAGCGGGAGACCTCTACTACGAGCAGTACTTC.

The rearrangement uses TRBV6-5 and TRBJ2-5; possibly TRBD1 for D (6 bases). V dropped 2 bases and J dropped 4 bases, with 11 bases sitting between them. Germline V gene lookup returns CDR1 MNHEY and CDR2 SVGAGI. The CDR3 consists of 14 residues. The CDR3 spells CASSYRDRLETQYF. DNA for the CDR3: TGTGCCAGCAGTTACCGAGACAGGTTAGAGACCCAGTACTTC.

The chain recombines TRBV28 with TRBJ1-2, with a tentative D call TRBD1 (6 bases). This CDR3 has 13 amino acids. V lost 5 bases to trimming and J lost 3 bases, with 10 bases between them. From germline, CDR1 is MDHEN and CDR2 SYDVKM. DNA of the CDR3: TGTGCCAGCAGTGAACAGGGTGACTATGGCTACACCTTC. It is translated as CASSEQGDYGYTF.

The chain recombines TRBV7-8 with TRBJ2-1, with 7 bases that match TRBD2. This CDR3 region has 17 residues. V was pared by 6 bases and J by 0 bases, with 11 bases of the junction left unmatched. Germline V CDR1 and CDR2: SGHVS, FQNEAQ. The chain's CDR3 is CASRPTSALSSYNEQFF. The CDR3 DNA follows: TGTGCCAGCAGACCTACTAGCGCCCTCAGCTCCTACAATGAGCAGTTCTTC. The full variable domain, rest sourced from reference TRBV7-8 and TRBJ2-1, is GAGVSQSPRYKVAKRGQDVALRCDPISGHVSLFWYQQALGQGPEFLTYFQNEAQLDKSGLPSDRFFAERPEGSVSTLKIQRTQQEDSAVYLCASRPTSALSSYNEQFFGPGTRLTVL.

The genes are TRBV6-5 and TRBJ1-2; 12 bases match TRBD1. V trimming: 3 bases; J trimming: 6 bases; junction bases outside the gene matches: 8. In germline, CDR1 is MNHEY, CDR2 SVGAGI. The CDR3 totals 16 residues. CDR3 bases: TGTGCCAGCAGTTATACCCGGGACAGGGGGCGTAATGGCTACACCTTC. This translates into CASSYTRDRGRNGYTF.

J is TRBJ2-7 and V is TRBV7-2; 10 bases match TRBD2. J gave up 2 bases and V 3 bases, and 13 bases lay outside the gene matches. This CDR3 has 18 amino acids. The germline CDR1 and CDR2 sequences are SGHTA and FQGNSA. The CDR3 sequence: CASSFQLAGGPIAYEQYF. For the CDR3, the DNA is TGTGCCAGCAGCTTTCAATTAGCGGGGGGCCCGATAGCCTACGAGCAGTACTTC.

For the CDR3, the DNA is TGTGCCAGCAGCCAAAGACAGGGCCACTCTGGGGCCAACGTCCTGACTTTC. Its protein product is CASSQRQGHSGANVLTF. The gene calls are TRBV7-6 and TRBJ2-6; 7 bases match TRBD1. The CDR3 is 17 residues long. Germline loops: CDR1 SGHVS, CDR2 FNYEAQ. The V segment lost 5 bases and the J segment 0 bases; nucleotides outside the gene matches: 7.

This CDR3 is CASSIGGRGETQYF. In nucleotides, the CDR3 is TGTGCCAGCAGCATCGGGGGAAGAGGTGAGACCCAGTACTTC. This sequence joins TRBV9 and TRBJ2-5; TRBD2 is a possible D gene (6 bases). Germline V gene lookup returns CDR1 SGDLS and CDR2 YYNGEE. The CDR3 is made up of 14 amino acids. The germline V and J ends were trimmed by 4 bases and 5 bases, with 15 bases remaining between them.

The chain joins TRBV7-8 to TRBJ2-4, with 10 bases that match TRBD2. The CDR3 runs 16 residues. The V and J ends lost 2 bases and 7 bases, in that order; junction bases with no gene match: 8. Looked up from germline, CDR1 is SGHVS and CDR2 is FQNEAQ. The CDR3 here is CASSLRPSGSFNIQYF. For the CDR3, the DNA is TGTGCCAGCAGCTTAAGGCCTAGCGGGAGTTTTAACATTCAGTACTTC.

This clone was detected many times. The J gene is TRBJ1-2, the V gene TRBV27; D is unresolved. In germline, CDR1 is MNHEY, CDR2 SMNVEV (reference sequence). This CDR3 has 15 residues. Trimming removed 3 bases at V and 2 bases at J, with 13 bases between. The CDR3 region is CASSFKGERNYGYTF. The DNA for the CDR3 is TGTGCCAGCAGTTTCAAGGGAGAGCGGAACTATGGCTACACCTTC.

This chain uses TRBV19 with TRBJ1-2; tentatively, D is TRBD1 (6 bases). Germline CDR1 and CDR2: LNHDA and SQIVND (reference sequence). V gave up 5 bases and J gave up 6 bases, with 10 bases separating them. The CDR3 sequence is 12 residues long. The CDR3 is CASSRQGNGYTF. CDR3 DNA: TGTGCCAGTAGTCGGCAGGGGAATGGCTACACCTTC.

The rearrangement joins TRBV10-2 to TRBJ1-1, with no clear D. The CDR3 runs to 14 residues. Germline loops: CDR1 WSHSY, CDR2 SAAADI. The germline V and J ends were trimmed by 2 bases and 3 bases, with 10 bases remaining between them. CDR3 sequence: CASSEGGGDTEAFF. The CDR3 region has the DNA TGCGCCAGCAGTGAGGGCGGCGGGGACACTGAAGCTTTCTTT.

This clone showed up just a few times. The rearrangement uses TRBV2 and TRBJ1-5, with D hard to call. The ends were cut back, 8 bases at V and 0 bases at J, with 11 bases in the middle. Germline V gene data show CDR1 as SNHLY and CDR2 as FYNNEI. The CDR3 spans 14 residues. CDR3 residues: CASGRADSNQPQHF. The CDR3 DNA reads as TGTGCCAGCGGGCGGGCGGATAGCAATCAGCCCCAGCATTTT.